This passage covers 23 T cell receptor beta chains from one sample sequenced in a study of CD8 T cells in Susac syndrome. RNA was extracted with the RNeasy kit, and a quantity of about 0.45 to 1 ug was reverse transcribed using random hexamers. TCRdb recomputed calls from the immunoSEQ multiplex PCR reads with MiXCR, one row per CDR3 protein. The data show more than 95,000 distinct CDR3 sequences, around 94% seen once. Sequencing was done on a sample of CD4+ T cells from PBMCs. These receptors came from a human donor in good health.

CDR3 residues: CASSVPGLENIQYF. The CDR3 DNA sequence: TGTGCCAGCAGCGTACCGGGACTAGAAAACATTCAGTACTTC. J is TRBJ2-4 and V is TRBV9; TRBD2 matches 8 bases. The length of the CDR3 is 14 residues. Trimming took 1 base from V and 5 from J; bases not matched to a gene: 2. From germline, CDR1 is SGDLS and CDR2 YYNGEE.

The chain has TRBV27 and TRBJ1-1; D uncertain. Deletions cut 4 bases from V and 0 bases from J, with 12 bases between. The CDR3 has 15 amino acids. Germline CDR1 MNHEY, CDR2 SMNVEV (reference sequence). CDR3 protein: CASSSRSKVNTEAFF. CDR3 in DNA: TGTGCCAGCAGTTCTCGATCGAAGGTGAACACTGAAGCTTTCTTT.

This chain connects TRBV7-2 to TRBJ1-2, with D possibly matching TRBD1 (5 bases). The CDR3 runs 13 residues. V gave up 5 bases and J gave up 2 bases, with 9 bases separating them. From germline, CDR1 is SGHTA and CDR2 FQGNSA. CDR3 sequence: CASSTRDNYGYTF. In DNA, the CDR3 is TGTGCCAGCAGCACCAGGGACAACTATGGCTACACCTTC.

This rearrangement joins TRBV7-7 to TRBJ2-1; TRBD2 is a possible D gene (5 bases). CDR3 size: 15 residues. CDR1 is SSHAT, CDR2 FNYEAQ, per germline (reference sequence). V lost 4 bases to trimming and J lost 0 bases, with 10 bases between them. In DNA, the CDR3 is TGTGCCAGCAGCTACGGAGGTAGCTCCTACAATGAGCAGTTCTTC. Protein: CASSYGGSSYNEQFF.

V usage is TRBV4-3 and J usage is TRBJ2-2; a weak D match, TRBD2 (5 bases). The V gene lost 0 bases and the J gene lost 0 bases, with 8 bases spanning the gap. The CDR3 is made up of 16 amino acids. From germline, CDR1 is LGHNA and CDR2 YSLEER. CDR3 residues: CASSQDGVSNTGELFF. The CDR3 DNA reads TGCGCCAGCAGCCAAGACGGGGTTTCGAACACCGGGGAGCTGTTTTTT.

The J gene is TRBJ1-2, the V gene TRBV21-1. TRBV21-1 is an annotated pseudogene. This CDR3 has 13 amino acids. The CDR3 nucleotides read TGTGCCAGCAGCAAATTTGGAGGGAGAGGCTACACCTTC. Protein: CASSKFGGRGYTF.

This sequence joins TRBV13 and TRBJ2-5, with D hard to call. There are 14 residues in the CDR3. Trimming left V 5 bases short and J 4 bases short, with 14 bases between. CDR1 PRHDT and CDR2 FYEKMQ come from the germline V gene (reference sequence). For the CDR3, the DNA is TGTGCCAGCAGCACCCGTAATAAGCGAGAGACCCAGTACTTC. It translates to CASSTRNKRETQYF.

The V gene is TRBV5-4, the J gene TRBJ1-2; tentatively, D is TRBD1 (6 bases). Trimming cost V 4 bases and J 5 bases, with 15 bases left between them. Per germline, CDR1 SGHNT and CDR2 YYREEE (reference sequence). CDR3 length: 14 amino acids. This chain's CDR3 is CASSKDSPGYGYTF. The CDR3 region has the DNA TGTGCCAGCAGCAAGGACAGCCCGGGGTATGGCTACACCTTC. Using reference TRBV5-4 and TRBJ1-2 for the parts outside the CDR3, the full variable domain is ETGVTQSPTHLIKTRGQQVTLRCSSQSGHNTVSWYQQALGQGPQFIFQYYREEENGRGNFPPRFSGLQFPNYSSELNVNALELDDSALYLCASSKDSPGYGYTFGSGTRLTVV.

This chain uses TRBV18 with TRBJ1-1, with D possibly TRBD1 on 5 matching bases. Between the trimmed V and J ends, which lost 0 bases and 0 bases, there was a span of 11 bases. The CDR3 totals 16 residues. Per the germline V gene, CDR1 is KGHSH and CDR2 is LQKENI. The CDR3 nucleotides read TGTGCCAGCTCACCACCCCAGGGAACAATGAACACTGAAGCTTTCTTT. Translation: CASSPPQGTMNTEAFF.

The V call is TRBV7-2, the J call TRBJ1-1; a weak D match, TRBD1 (6 bases). Trimming stripped 2 bases from V and 5 bases from J, with 12 bases between. Per germline, CDR1 SGHTA and CDR2 FQGNSA. The CDR3 extends over 14 amino acids. Here the CDR3 reads CASSLQGIDTEAFF. Here the CDR3 DNA reads TGTGCCAGCAGCTTACAGGGGATTGATACTGAAGCTTTCTTT. Filled out from reference TRBV7-2 and TRBJ1-1, the complete variable domain reads GAGVSQSPSNKVTEKGKDVELRCDPISGHTALYWYRQSLGQGLEFLIYFQGNSAPDKSGLPSDRFSAERTGGSVSTLTIQRTQQEDSAVYLCASSLQGIDTEAFFGQGTRLTVV.

This sequence joins TRBV6-2 or TRBV6-3 and TRBJ2-5; D remains unclear. Trimming took 1 base from V and 4 from J, leaving 4 bases between them. This CDR3 comprises 12 residues. The germline V gene encodes CDR1 MNHEY and CDR2 SVGEGT. The CDR3 sequence is CASSYYGETQYF. The CDR3 bases are TGTGCCAGCAGTTACTATGGAGAGACCCAGTACTTC.

This chain connects TRBV7-8 to TRBJ2-7; weak D call: TRBD1 (5 bases). CDR1 is SGHVS and CDR2 is FQNEAQ in the germline V gene. Trimming removed 1 base from V and 6 bases from J, with 10 bases in between. CDR3 size: 13 residues. The CDR3 DNA reads TGTGCCAGCAGCTTAGTCATTAGGGGCGAGCAGTACTTC. Residues: CASSLVIRGEQYF.

In this sample, this clonotype turned up once. The J gene is TRBJ2-7, the V gene TRBV20-1, with TRBD2 as a possible D gene (6 bases). The CDR3 has 14 amino acids. V was clipped by 4 bases and J by 3 bases, with 16 bases between them. The V gene's germline CDR1 is DFQATT and CDR2 SNEGSKA (reference sequence). The CDR3 DNA follows: TGCAGTGCTATTCGGCGGGGATATCGCTACGAGCAGTACTTC. Its translation is CSAIRRGYRYEQYF.

The chain carries TRBV21-1 and TRBJ2-1; no check of the table's D call, TRBD2, against the DNA was made. TRBV21-1 corresponds to a pseudogene. The CDR3 has 18 amino acids. CDR3 coding DNA: TGTGCCAGCAGCAAAGACCGTGCGGGAGGGCAAGGGGAGCTTGAGCAGTTCTTC. It yields the protein CASSKDRAGGQGELEQFF.

The CDR3 nucleotides read TGTGCCAGCAGTCCTCGGAGGGAAGCTTTCTTT. The encoded protein is CASSPRREAFF. V is TRBV6-2 or TRBV6-3 and J is TRBJ1-1; D call uncertain. Germline-derived CDR1 and CDR2 are MNHEY and SVGEGT. The V gene lost 5 bases and the J gene lost 8 bases, with 9 bases spanning the gap. This CDR3 region has 11 residues.

The J gene is TRBJ1-1, the V gene TRBV4-1; no clear D gene. Germline lookup yields CDR1 MGHRA and CDR2 YSYEKL. Trimming cost V 2 bases and J 6 bases, with 13 bases left between them. CDR3 size: 14 residues. The CDR3 sequence: CASSQPPRRPEAFF. In DNA form, the CDR3 reads TGCGCCAGCAGCCAACCCCCCAGGCGTCCTGAAGCTTTCTTT.

This rearrangement joins TRBV20-1 to TRBJ2-6; D uncertain. Germline assignment: CDR1 DFQATT and CDR2 SNEGSKA (reference sequence). The germline V and J ends were trimmed by 0 bases and 0 bases, with 6 bases remaining between them. The CDR3 is made up of 15 amino acids. The CDR3 reads CSARDQDSGANVLTF. CDR3 in DNA: TGCAGTGCTAGAGATCAGGACTCTGGGGCCAACGTCCTGACTTTC.

This sequence joins TRBV7-6 and TRBJ1-5; D is ambiguous. CDR3 length equals 13 residues. Germline V gene data show CDR1 as SGHVS and CDR2 as FNYEAQ. The V end was cut by 7 bases, the J end by 3 bases, with 10 bases between. The CDR3 sequence: CASKEGPNQPQHF. The CDR3 bases are TGTGCCAGCAAGGAGGGCCCCAATCAGCCCCAGCATTTT.

This chain uses TRBV19 with TRBJ2-4, with 10 bases matching TRBD2. This CDR3 contains 17 residues. Per germline, CDR1 LNHDA and CDR2 SQIVND (reference sequence). The J segment lost 6 bases and the V segment lost 0 bases, leaving 8 bases of the junction unmatched. The CDR3 coding sequence is TGTGCCAGTAGTATAGAGGCTAGCGGGAGCAATAGAAACATTCAGTACTTC. Translating it yields CASSIEASGSNRNIQYF.

V usage is TRBV14 and J usage is TRBJ2-5; D is ambiguous. V dropped 4 bases and J dropped 4 bases, with 16 bases sitting between them. The germline gives CDR1 SGHDN, CDR2 FVKESK. CDR3 length: 15 residues. The CDR3 loop is CASSPVGRVGETQYF. CDR3 coding DNA: TGTGCCAGCAGCCCAGTCGGACGGGTAGGAGAGACCCAGTACTTC.

This clonotype occurred once. The rearrangement uses TRBV4-1 and TRBJ1-2; D is possibly TRBD1 (6 bases). Germline loops: CDR1 MGHRA, CDR2 YSYEKL. V was trimmed by 4 bases and J by 2 bases, leaving 17 bases between them. The CDR3 is 16 residues long. This CDR3 reads CASSPYPTGRNYGYTF. CDR3 nucleotide sequence: TGCGCCAGCAGCCCGTACCCGACAGGAAGGAACTATGGCTACACCTTC.

This chain links TRBV29-1 with TRBJ2-5, with D possibly matching TRBD2 (5 bases). Germline V gene lookup returns CDR1 SQVTM and CDR2 ANQGSEA. V was shortened by 6 bases and J by 1 base, with 18 bases between the two germline ends. The CDR3 totals 15 residues. For the CDR3, the DNA is TGCAGCGTCCTTACTCCTGGACTCAGCCAAGAGACCCAGTACTTC. Translating gives CSVLTPGLSQETQYF.

V gene TRBV14 combines with J gene TRBJ2-1, with D hard to call. Germline V gene lookup returns CDR1 SGHDN and CDR2 FVKESK. CDR3 length: 15 amino acids. Trimming removed 2 bases at V and 4 bases at J, with 12 bases between. CDR3 region: CASSQSHPRYNEQFF. The CDR3 nucleotides are TGTGCCAGCAGCCAATCCCATCCTCGTTACAATGAGCAGTTCTTC.